These 19 T cell receptor beta chains originate from one sample sequenced in a study of T-cell reconstitution after alpha-beta-depleted transplantation in children. Unique molecular identifiers were used in preparing the TCRbeta library. TCRdb ran MiXCR on the PCR reads and lists one entry per CDR3 protein. The table shows fewer than 700,000 distinct CDR3 sequences, with roughly 23% occurring only once. This specimen consisted of PBMCs, mostly from graft donor cells, obtained 360 days after TCRalphabeta/CD19-depleted stem cell transplant. All receptors derive from a boy less than two years old who had a stem cell transplant for acute myeloid leukemia, so the T cells may come from the graft donor.

This clonotype was seen more than once but under ten times. This rearrangement joins TRBV5-5 to TRBJ1-4; D unresolved. CDR1 SGHKS and CDR2 YYEKEE come from the germline V gene (reference sequence). The CDR3 has 16 residues. Deletions cut 3 bases from V and 0 bases from J, with 12 bases between. The CDR3 spells CASSWRFSPTNEKLFF. CDR3 DNA sequence: TGTGCCAGCAGCTGGAGGTTTTCGCCAACTAATGAAAAACTGTTTTTT.

This clonotype was detected only a few times. The chain recombines TRBV12-3 or TRBV12-4 with TRBJ1-2; D gene uncertain. This CDR3 has 14 residues. Trimming stripped 3 bases from V and 5 bases from J, with 13 bases between. CDR3: CASSLLSAQYGYTF. The CDR3 nucleotides are TGTGCCAGCAGTTTGCTATCCGCCCAATATGGCTACACCTTC.

There are many counts of this clonotype. The rearrangement links TRBV29-1 to TRBJ2-7; 8 bases are shared with TRBD1. Germline trimming cut 2 bases from V and 2 bases from J; bases unmatched to any gene: 2. Looked up from germline, CDR1 is SQVTM and CDR2 is ANQGSEA. This CDR3 spans 13 amino acids. The CDR3 coding sequence is TGCAGCGTTGAACTACAGGGGGCCTACGAGCAGTACTTC. Translating it yields CSVELQGAYEQYF.

This clonotype was picked up many times. This chain joins TRBV20-1 and TRBJ2-1; TRBD2 aligns across 11 bases. Per germline, CDR1 DFQATT and CDR2 SNEGSKA (reference sequence). V was pared by 5 bases and J by 6 bases, with 9 bases of the junction left unmatched. The CDR3 sequence is 15 residues long. CDR3 coding DNA: TGCAGTGCTGTGACTAGCGGGGTTTGGGGCAATGAGCAGTTCTTC. The encoded protein is CSAVTSGVWGNEQFF.

This clonotype was seen repeatedly, ten times or more. The chain recombines TRBV20-1 with TRBJ2-2; 8 positions agree with TRBD1. Germline CDR1 is DFQATT and CDR2 is SNEGSKA (reference sequence). CDR3 length equals 14 residues. V was pared by 6 bases and J by 4 bases, with 7 bases of the junction left unmatched. The CDR3 sequence is CSASDRARTGELFF. CDR3 coding DNA: TGCAGTGCATCGGACAGGGCGCGCACCGGGGAGCTGTTTTTT.

This clonotype has a count of ten or more. J is TRBJ2-1 and V is TRBV12-3 or TRBV12-4, with TRBD2 matching over 7 bases. J gave up 9 bases and V 5 bases, and 10 bases lay outside the gene matches. The CDR3 sequence is 14 residues long. DNA of the CDR3: TGTGCCAGCAGTGGGGGGGGACTCCACTTTGAGCAGTTCTTC. Translated, it gives CASSGGGLHFEQFF.

This clonotype has only a few counts. The chain has TRBV20-1 and TRBJ2-3, with D perhaps being TRBD1 or TRBD2 (5 bases each). Looked up from germline, CDR1 is DFQATT and CDR2 is SNEGSKA (reference sequence). Deletions cut 6 bases from V and 2 bases from J, with 15 bases between. The CDR3 is 14 residues long. The CDR3 nucleotides read TGCAGTGCGACCGGGACCCCTGCCACAGATACGCAGTATTTT. This gives the protein CSATGTPATDTQYF.

The chain is built from TRBV20-1 and TRBJ1-5; D not resolved. Per the germline V gene, CDR1 is DFQATT and CDR2 is SNEGSKA (reference sequence). The CDR3 consists of 14 residues. Trimming took off 5 bases at V and 1 base at J, with 12 bases between the two ends. The CDR3 region is CSAVPHGSNQPQHF. For the CDR3, the DNA is TGCAGTGCTGTTCCCCATGGGAGCAATCAGCCCCAGCATTTT.

The chain is built from TRBV27 and TRBJ2-5, with D possibly being TRBD1 (5 bases). This CDR3 is built from 15 residues. Germline V gene sequence: CDR1 MNHEY, CDR2 SMNVEV (reference sequence). V lost 2 bases to trimming and J lost 4 bases, with 14 bases between them. The CDR3 reads CASSLENRLGETQYF. As DNA, the CDR3 is TGTGCCAGCAGTTTAGAGAACAGGCTGGGAGAGACCCAGTACTTC.

The chain employs TRBV7-2 and TRBJ2-3; possibly TRBD2 for D (6 bases). This CDR3 spans 14 amino acids. Trimming stripped 5 bases from V and 0 bases from J, with 9 bases between. The germline V gene has CDR1 SGHTA and CDR2 FQGNSA. This CDR3 reads CASSVSGSTDTQYF. The CDR3 region has the DNA TGTGCCAGCAGCGTTAGCGGCAGCACAGATACGCAGTATTTT.

This clonotype was seen at least ten times. The J gene is TRBJ2-1, the V gene TRBV20-1; D is tentatively TRBD1 or TRBD2 (6 bases each). V gave up 8 bases and J gave up 7 bases, with 15 bases separating them. This CDR3 contains 12 residues. Germline V CDR1 and CDR2: DFQATT, SNEGSKA (reference sequence). The CDR3 DNA follows: TGCAGTCCTTACCTAGGGGGGAATGAGCAGTTCTTC. Translated: CSPYLGGNEQFF.

This chain connects TRBV28 to TRBJ1-2; D possibly corresponds to TRBD1 (6 bases). The CDR3 has 14 amino acids. Germline loops: CDR1 MDHEN, CDR2 SYDVKM. Trimming stripped 0 bases from V and 5 bases from J, with 10 bases between. Written as DNA, the CDR3 is TGTGCCAGCAGTTTATGGGGGGGCAGGTATGGCTACACCTTC. The encoded protein is CASSLWGGRYGYTF.

The genes are TRBV29-1 and TRBJ1-2; no firm D call. The CDR3 covers 14 residues. CDR1 is SQVTM and CDR2 is ANQGSEA in the germline V gene. Trimming pared 5 bases from V and 5 bases from J, leaving 18 bases between. DNA of the CDR3: TGCAGCGTTAGGCGACTCCTTTTGGGTTATGGCTACACCTTC. Protein: CSVRRLLLGYGYTF.

This clonotype was picked up a small number of times. The V call is TRBV20-1, the J call TRBJ2-3; no firm D call. With 2 bases removed from V and 1 base from J, the gap between germline ends came to 10 bases. From germline, CDR1 is DFQATT and CDR2 SNEGSKA (reference sequence). This CDR3 contains 14 residues. The chain's CDR3 is CSARIIGGTDTQYF. CDR3 coding DNA: TGCAGTGCTAGAATAATTGGGGGCACAGATACGCAGTATTTT.

This clonotype was recorded many times. The rearrangement joins TRBV2 to TRBJ2-7, with D uncertain. Germline CDR1 SNHLY, CDR2 FYNNEI. Deletions cut 6 bases from V and 2 bases from J, with 8 bases between. The CDR3 totals 12 residues. This CDR3 reads CASRVLAYEQYF. CDR3 bases: TGTGCCAGCAGGGTATTGGCCTACGAGCAGTACTTC.

This clonotype has a count of ten or more. The chain couples TRBV4-3 to TRBJ2-7, with a weak D call TRBD1 (6 bases). The V and J ends lost 0 bases and 0 bases respectively, with 12 bases between them. From germline, CDR1 is LGHNA and CDR2 YSLEER. This CDR3 has 16 residues. CDR3 nucleotides: TGCGCCAGCAGCCAAGACGGGGACACGGACTCCTACGAGCAGTACTTC. Protein: CASSQDGDTDSYEQYF.

This clonotype was recorded a few times. The rearrangement joins TRBV20-1 to TRBJ2-3; 8 bases match TRBD2. Unmatched junction bases numbered 9, after V lost 1 base and J lost 3 bases. The CDR3 has 16 residues. Germline V gene data show CDR1 as DFQATT and CDR2 as SNEGSKA (reference sequence). As DNA, the CDR3 is TGCAGTGCTAGAGCTCCGGGACTAGGAAAGACAGATACGCAGTATTTT. Translating gives CSARAPGLGKTDTQYF.

J is TRBJ2-2 and V is TRBV6-5; the match to TRBD1 covers 7 bases. Per the germline V gene, CDR1 is MNHEY and CDR2 is SVGAGI. The length of the CDR3 is 18 residues. Trimming removed 4 bases from V and 4 bases from J; junction bases left unmatched: 15. The CDR3 here is CASSFKAYDRAITGELFF. The CDR3 DNA is TGTGCCAGCAGTTTTAAAGCGTACGACAGGGCTATCACCGGGGAGCTGTTTTTT.

This clonotype was counted between two and nine times. The gene calls are TRBV29-1 and TRBJ1-1; D is unresolved. The V end lost 4 bases, the J end lost 0 bases, and 12 bases lay between the germline ends. Germline V lookup: CDR1 SQVTM, CDR2 ANQGSEA. CDR3 size: 14 residues. The CDR3 region has the DNA TGCAGCGTTGTGAAGGCGGGAATGAACACTGAAGCTTTCTTT. Its protein product is CSVVKAGMNTEAFF.